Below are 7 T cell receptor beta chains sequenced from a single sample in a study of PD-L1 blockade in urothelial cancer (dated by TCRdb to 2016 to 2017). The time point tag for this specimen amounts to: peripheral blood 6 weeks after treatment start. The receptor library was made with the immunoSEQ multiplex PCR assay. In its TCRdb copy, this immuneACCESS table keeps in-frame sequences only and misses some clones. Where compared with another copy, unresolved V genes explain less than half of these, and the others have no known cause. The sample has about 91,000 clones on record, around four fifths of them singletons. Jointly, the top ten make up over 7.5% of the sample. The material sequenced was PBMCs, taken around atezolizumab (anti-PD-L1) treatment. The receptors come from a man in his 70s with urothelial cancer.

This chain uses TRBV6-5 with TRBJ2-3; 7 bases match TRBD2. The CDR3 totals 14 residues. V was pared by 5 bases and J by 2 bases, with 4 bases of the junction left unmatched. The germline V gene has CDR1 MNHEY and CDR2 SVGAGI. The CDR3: CASSPGLLTDTQYF. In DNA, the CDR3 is TGTGCCAGCAGTCCGGGACTACTCACAGATACGCAGTATTTT.

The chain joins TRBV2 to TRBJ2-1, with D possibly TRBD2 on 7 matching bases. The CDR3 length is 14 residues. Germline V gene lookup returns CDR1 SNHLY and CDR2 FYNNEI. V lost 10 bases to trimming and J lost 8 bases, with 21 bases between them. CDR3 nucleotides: TGTGCCACCGGAAGGGGGGGCATATCGGATGAGCAGTTCTTC. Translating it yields CATGRGGISDEQFF.

For the CDR3, the DNA is TGTGCCAGCAGCCCCGACAGGCCCACTCATAACGAGCAGTACTTC. Its translation: CASSPDRPTHNEQYF. The chain carries TRBV6-5 and TRBJ2-7; a weak D match, TRBD1 (6 bases). Germline CDR1 and CDR2: MNHEY and SVGAGI. V lost 6 bases and J 5 bases, leaving 20 bases between the germline ends. This CDR3 spans 15 amino acids.

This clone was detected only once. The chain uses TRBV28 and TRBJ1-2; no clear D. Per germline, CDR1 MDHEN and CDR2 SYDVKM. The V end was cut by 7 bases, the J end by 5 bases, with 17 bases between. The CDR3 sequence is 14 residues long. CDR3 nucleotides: TGTGCCAGCACCGAGACGAGGGCTGATTATGGCTACACCTTC. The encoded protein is CASTETRADYGYTF.

The CDR3: CASSPSTGSGYTF. The CDR3 nucleotides are TGCGCCAGCAGCCCGTCGACAGGGAGTGGCTACACCTTC. V usage is TRBV4-1 and J usage is TRBJ1-2, with 7 nucleotides matching TRBD1. Trimming at V came to 4 bases and at J to 7 bases, leaving 6 bases not matched to a gene. The CDR3 has 13 amino acids. Germline V gives CDR1 MGHRA, CDR2 YSYEKL.

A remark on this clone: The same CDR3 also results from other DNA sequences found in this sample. The CDR3 region is CASSLTGGGETQYF. In nucleotides, the CDR3 is TGCGCCAGCAGCTTAACAGGGGGCGGGGAGACCCAGTACTTC. This chain joins TRBV5-1 and TRBJ2-5; 9 nucleotides agree with TRBD1. The V segment lost 2 bases and the J segment 5 bases; nucleotides outside the gene matches: 4. Germline V CDR1 and CDR2: SGHRS, YFSETQ. The CDR3 covers 14 residues.

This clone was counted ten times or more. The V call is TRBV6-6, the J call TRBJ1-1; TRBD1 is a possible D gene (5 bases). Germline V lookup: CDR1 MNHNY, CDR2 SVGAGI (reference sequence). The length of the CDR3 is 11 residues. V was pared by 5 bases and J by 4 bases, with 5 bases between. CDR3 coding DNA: TGTGCCAGCAGTAGGGGCACTGAAGCTTTCTTT. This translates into CASSRGTEAFF.